The TCR beta chain under discussion was sequenced for a study of response to subunit inactivated influenza vaccine. Regarding the study as a whole: That few new T cells are recruited by each seasonal influenza vaccination was the authors' suggestion.

This clonotype has a handful of counts. As yet, its antigen is unknown. V lost 3 bases, J lost 5 bases, and 9 bases stayed unmatched. Germline V gene sequence: CDR1 SGHRS, CDR2 YFSETQ. The CDR3 consists of 15 residues. TCRdb re-called the RT-PCR reads with MiXCR, one entry per CDR3 protein. The sample lists 710,000 or so distinct CDR3 sequences, around 14% seen once, with more than 9% in the top ten. The J gene is TRBJ2-5, the V gene TRBV5-1, with TRBD1 identical over 8 bases. Sequenced material: PBMCs from blood, taken less than 13 days after vaccination. The receptor was derived from a man aged 50 or older who received an inactivated influenza vaccine. The CDR3 nucleotides are TGCGCCAGCAGCTCGACAGGGGATAGAGGGGAGACCCAGTACTTC. It encodes CASSSTGDRGETQYF.